This entry lists 30 T cell receptor beta chains sequenced from one sample in a study of T-cell memory formation after mild COVID-19. Using its own MiXCR run on the 5' RACE reads, TCRdb lists one record per CDR3 protein. The sample includes around 470,000 distinct CDR3 sequences, roughly 20% seen only once; the top ten take around 8%. Source material: PBMCs or a T cell subset sorted from them (not recorded which). These receptors all stem from an adult woman who had mild COVID-19 (a few samples of this study predate the infection). Cell type and time point are not known.

This clonotype was seen only a few times. CDR3: CSVLLGAENEQFF. CDR3 DNA: TGCAGCGTTCTATTGGGGGCTGAAAATGAGCAGTTCTTC. This rearrangement joins TRBV29-1 to TRBJ2-1, with TRBD1 as a possible D gene (6 bases). CDR3 length equals 13 residues. Deletions cut 5 bases from V and 7 bases from J, with 15 bases between. Germline loops: CDR1 SQVTM, CDR2 ANQGSEA.

This clonotype was seen a few times. The gene calls are TRBV4-2 and TRBJ1-5; unclear D gene. Looked up from germline, CDR1 is LGHNA and CDR2 is YNFKEQ. Trimming left V 0 bases short and J 2 bases short, with 11 bases between. The CDR3 loop spans 16 amino acids. In DNA, the CDR3 is TGTGCCAGCAGCCAAGATCAGCAGGTGGGCAATCAGCCCCAGCATTTT. This sequence encodes CASSQDQQVGNQPQHF.

V is TRBV29-1 and J is TRBJ1-1; 10 positions agree with TRBD1. CDR3 size: 12 residues. Germline-derived CDR1 and CDR2 are SQVTM and ANQGSEA. V dropped 7 bases and J dropped 8; count of bases not matched to a gene: 7. In nucleotides, the CDR3 is TGCAGCGGGGCCGGGACAGGGGCCGAAGCTTTCTTT. Amino acid sequence: CSGAGTGAEAFF.

V and J are TRBV19 and TRBJ2-1; 8 positions agree with TRBD1. The V gene's germline CDR1 is LNHDA and CDR2 SQIVND (reference sequence). The junction had 6 bases not matched to a gene; V was cut back by 4 bases and J by 7 bases. The CDR3 has 14 amino acids. The CDR3 region is CASSKDRAGNEQFF. The CDR3 DNA sequence: TGTGCCAGTAGTAAGGACAGGGCGGGGAATGAGCAGTTCTTC.

This chain connects TRBV5-1 to TRBJ1-4, with TRBD1 identical over 7 bases. The V and J ends lost 2 bases and 5 bases, in that order; junction bases with no gene match: 3. The CDR3 runs 14 residues. Germline CDR1 SGHRS, CDR2 YFSETQ. CDR3 nucleotide sequence: TGCGCCAGCAGCTTAGGACAGGACAATGAAAAACTGTTTTTT. It is translated as CASSLGQDNEKLFF.

This clonotype was found a few times. The V and J genes are TRBV12-3 or TRBV12-4 and TRBJ2-5; D is possibly TRBD1 (6 bases). Trimming left V 6 bases short and J 3 bases short, with 14 bases between. The CDR3 covers 14 residues. CDR3 loop: CASSSQGDKETQYF. For the CDR3, the DNA is TGTGCCAGCAGCTCACAGGGTGATAAAGAGACCCAGTACTTC.

This clonotype was counted only a few times. This chain joins TRBV29-1 and TRBJ1-2; TRBD1 aligns across 8 bases. The CDR3 sequence is 13 residues long. In germline, CDR1 is SQVTM, CDR2 ANQGSEA. The V gene end was trimmed by 7 bases and the J gene end by 1 base; junction bases not matched to a gene: 5. CDR3 loop: CSAETGVNYGYTF. In DNA form, the CDR3 reads TGCAGCGCCGAGACAGGGGTTAACTATGGCTACACCTTC.

V usage is TRBV7-9 and J usage is TRBJ1-5; TRBD1 matches 7 bases. This CDR3 region has 15 residues. The germline V gene encodes CDR1 SEHNR and CDR2 FQNEAQ (reference sequence). With 5 bases clipped from V and 5 bases from J, the junction kept 9 bases outside the gene matches. The CDR3 spells CASSLTGEGYQPQHF. The CDR3 bases are TGTGCCAGCAGCCTCACAGGGGAGGGCTATCAGCCCCAGCATTTT.

The chain is built from TRBV9 and TRBJ2-2; TRBD2 agrees at 11 bases. Germline CDR1 reads SGDLS; CDR2 reads YYNGEE. The CDR3 length is 16 residues. Trimming at V came to 0 bases and at J to 8 bases, leaving 6 bases not matched to a gene. The CDR3 DNA follows: TGTGCCAGCAGCGTAGAAAGACTAGCGGGGACTGGGGAGCTGTTTTTT. Translated, it gives CASSVERLAGTGELFF.

This chain joins TRBV2 and TRBJ1-1; TRBD1 might be the D (5 bases). V was cut by 2 bases and J by 8 bases, with 9 bases left in between. This CDR3 has 12 amino acids. Germline V lookup: CDR1 SNHLY, CDR2 FYNNEI. Here the CDR3 reads CASSELGTEAFF. CDR3 in DNA: TGTGCCAGCAGTGAACTGGGGACGGAAGCTTTCTTT.

This clonotype turned up a few times. This chain connects TRBV30 to TRBJ1-5; 7 nucleotides match TRBD1. Germline values: CDR1 GTSNPN, CDR2 SVGIG (reference sequence). V gave up 0 bases and J gave up 0 bases; unmatched junction bases: 5. This CDR3 spans 16 amino acids. CDR3 sequence: CAWSVRTGYSNQPQHF. The CDR3 nucleotides read TGTGCCTGGAGTGTACGGACAGGTTATAGCAATCAGCCCCAGCATTTT.

The V call is TRBV12-3 or TRBV12-4, the J call TRBJ1-2; the D gene is possibly TRBD1 (5 bases). This CDR3 has 14 amino acids. V was clipped by 6 bases and J by 2 bases, with 13 bases between them. The CDR3 DNA reads as TGTGCCAGCAGGCGCAGGGAAGAGAACTATGGCTACACCTTC. The encoded protein is CASRRREENYGYTF.

The chain links TRBV3-1 to TRBJ2-5; either TRBD1 or TRBD2 may supply D (5 bases each). The germline gives CDR1 LGHDT, CDR2 YNNKEL (reference sequence). Trimming removed 6 bases from V and 3 bases from J, with 14 bases in between. The CDR3 is 14 residues long. CDR3: CASRAGSTEETQYF. The CDR3 DNA reads as TGTGCCAGCAGGGCAGGGAGCACAGAAGAGACCCAGTACTTC.

V usage is TRBV7-6 and J usage is TRBJ2-5; TRBD2 aligns across 16 bases. After removal of 4 bases from V and 4 bases from J, the junction contained 12 bases not matched to a gene. The CDR3 runs 19 residues. From germline, CDR1 is SGHVS and CDR2 FNYEAQ. This CDR3 is CASSSPGLAGGPIGETQYF. The CDR3 DNA is TGTGCCAGCAGCTCCCCGGGACTAGCGGGGGGGCCTATCGGAGAGACCCAGTACTTC.

This clonotype was found a few times. The J gene is TRBJ1-2, the V gene TRBV3-1; D remains ambiguous. Germline CDR1 LGHDT, CDR2 YNNKEL (reference sequence). There are 11 residues in the CDR3. V lost 3 bases and J lost 8, with 7 bases in between. The chain's CDR3 is CASSQGGGYTF. For the CDR3, the DNA is TGTGCCAGCAGCCAGGGAGGAGGCTACACCTTC.

This clonotype has only a few counts. This chain links TRBV7-6 with TRBJ2-1; D is ambiguous. There are 14 residues in the CDR3. The V end was cut by 3 bases, the J end by 4 bases, with 10 bases between. Germline assignment: CDR1 SGHVS and CDR2 FNYEAQ. This chain's CDR3 is CASSFGGPYNEQFF. CDR3 bases: TGTGCCAGCAGCTTCGGTGGGCCTTACAATGAGCAGTTCTTC.

As DNA, the CDR3 is TGTGCTACCTCCACAGGGGGAACTGGCCACGAGCAGTACTTC. Translation gives CATSTGGTGHEQYF. V usage is TRBV7-7 and J usage is TRBJ2-7; 8 nucleotides align to TRBD1. Germline V lookup: CDR1 SSHAT, CDR2 FNYEAQ (reference sequence). This CDR3 is built from 14 residues.

This sequence joins TRBV12-3 or TRBV12-4 and TRBJ2-1; 7 bases fit TRBD2. Unmatched junction bases numbered 3, after V lost 1 base and J lost 9 bases. The length of the CDR3 is 13 residues. The CDR3 nucleotides are TGTGCCAGCAGTTTAGGGCTAGCGGCTGAGCAGTTCTTC. Amino acids: CASSLGLAAEQFF.

The chain recombines TRBV7-9 with TRBJ1-4; D ambiguous. The germline gives CDR1 SEHNR, CDR2 FQNEAQ (reference sequence). The CDR3 length is 13 residues. V was cut by 8 bases and J by 3 bases, with 10 bases left in between. The CDR3 nucleotides read TGTGCCAGCCGAGAAACGGCTAATGAAAAACTGTTTTTT. Its translation is CASRETANEKLFF.

This clonotype has more than one count but fewer than ten. This chain joins TRBV9 and TRBJ1-2; D is possibly TRBD1 (6 bases). This CDR3 contains 12 residues. Germline V CDR1 and CDR2: SGDLS, YYNGEE. Deletions cut 0 bases from V and 9 bases from J, with 9 bases between. This CDR3 is CASSVVGGRYTF. The CDR3 DNA is TGTGCCAGCAGCGTAGTAGGGGGACGCTACACCTTC.

This sequence joins TRBV5-1 and TRBJ2-3, with D possibly being TRBD2 (5 bases). There are 17 residues in the CDR3. V dropped 0 bases and J dropped 0 bases, with 14 bases sitting between them. Germline values: CDR1 SGHRS, CDR2 YFSETQ. CDR3: CASSLGMTGYSTDTQYF. The CDR3 coding sequence is TGCGCCAGCAGCTTGGGGATGACGGGGTATAGCACAGATACGCAGTATTTT.

The genes are TRBV27 and TRBJ2-2; no reliable D call. This CDR3 region has 17 residues. Trimming took 1 base from V and 5 from J, leaving 17 bases between them. Per the germline V gene, CDR1 is MNHEY and CDR2 is SMNVEV (reference sequence). The CDR3 here is CASSLLPVLMGTGELFF. The CDR3 DNA follows: TGTGCCAGCAGTTTATTACCAGTGCTGATGGGGACCGGGGAGCTGTTTTTT.

This clonotype was seen more than once but under ten times. The chain is built from TRBV7-2 and TRBJ1-5; 12 bases agree with TRBD1. The CDR3 runs to 17 residues. With 4 bases clipped from V and 4 bases from J, the junction kept 8 bases outside the gene matches. Germline CDR1 and CDR2: SGHTA and FQGNSA. The CDR3 bases are TGTGCCAGCAGCTCCCCTGGGACAGGGGGCGGTAATCAGCCCCAGCATTTT. Translating it yields CASSSPGTGGGNQPQHF.

The table lists this clonotype with many counts. The rearrangement links TRBV11-2 to TRBJ1-5, with a tentative D call TRBD1 (5 bases). The CDR3 has 16 residues. Trimming cost V 2 bases and J 0 bases, with 11 bases left between them. CDR1 and CDR2 from the germline V gene are SGHAT and FQNNGV. CDR3 residues: CASSLSWQGSNQPQHF. In nucleotides, the CDR3 is TGTGCCAGCAGCTTAAGTTGGCAGGGTAGCAATCAGCCCCAGCATTTT.

V gene TRBV11-3 combines with J gene TRBJ2-2, with 7 nucleotides matching TRBD2. J lost 3 bases, V lost 5 bases, and 0 bases had no gene match. CDR1 and CDR2 (germline): SGHNT, YENEEA. The CDR3 is 13 amino acids. CDR3 bases: TGTGCCAGCAGCCGGGAGGACACCGGGGAGCTGTTTTTT. Its translation: CASSREDTGELFF.

The chain is built from TRBV5-1 and TRBJ2-6, with 9 bases fitting TRBD1. Germline V gene lookup returns CDR1 SGHRS and CDR2 YFSETQ. The CDR3 runs 18 residues. The ends lost 4 bases at V and 0 bases at J; junction bases unmatched: 8. The CDR3 sequence is CASSVTGTGISGANVLTF. For the CDR3, the DNA is TGCGCCAGCAGCGTAACCGGGACAGGGATCTCTGGGGCCAACGTCCTGACTTTC.

This clonotype was seen more than once but under ten times. The CDR3 nucleotides are TGCAGTGCTAGGAGGACGGTGGGGTATTCACCCCTCCACTTT. Its protein product is CSARRTVGYSPLHF. J is TRBJ1-6 and V is TRBV20-1; D is undetermined. The CDR3 is 14 residues long. Germline-derived CDR1 and CDR2 are DFQATT and SNEGSKA (reference sequence). Between the trimmed V and J ends, which lost 3 bases and 8 bases, there was a span of 14 bases.

This clonotype appeared a few times. This sequence joins TRBV5-1 and TRBJ1-5, with 7 bases matching TRBD1. V shed 1 base, J shed 4 bases, and the junction held 2 bases outside the gene matches. Germline-derived CDR1 and CDR2 are SGHRS and YFSETQ. CDR3 length: 14 residues. In DNA form, the CDR3 reads TGCGCCAGCAGCTTGACAGGGGCTAATCAGCCCCAGCATTTT. It encodes CASSLTGANQPQHF.

This clonotype was picked up many times. This chain links TRBV5-1 with TRBJ2-5; no definite D call. This CDR3 region has 12 residues. Looked up from germline, CDR1 is SGHRS and CDR2 is YFSETQ. The V and J ends lost 0 bases and 5 bases respectively, with 5 bases between them. The CDR3 DNA reads TGCGCCAGCAGCTTGGAAGGGGAGACCCAGTACTTC. Translating gives CASSLEGETQYF. Full variable domain (outside the CDR3, taken from reference TRBV5-1 and TRBJ2-5): KAGVTQTPRYLIKTRGQQVTLSCSPISGHRSVSWYQQTPGQGLQFLFEYFSETQRNKGNFPGRFSGRQFSNSRSEMNVSTLELGDSALYLCASSLEGETQYFGPGTRLLVL.

This clonotype has a handful of counts. The rearrangement links TRBV5-8 to TRBJ2-1; D remains ambiguous. The germline CDR1 and CDR2 sequences are SGHTS and YDEGEE. V lost 2 bases and J 4 bases, leaving 7 bases between the germline ends. This CDR3 has 13 residues. In DNA form, the CDR3 reads TGTGCCAGCAGCTTATTTGGGTACAATGAGCAGTTCTTC. Translated: CASSLFGYNEQFF.